The present entry profiles one TCR beta chain with its context. The sample belongs to a study of PD-L1 blockade in urothelial cancer. Study information: Atezolizumab therapy began for patients at some point between 2014 and 2016, dosed at 1,200 mg intravenously every 3 weeks. Analysis of the blood was performed 3 weeks (second dose) and 6 weeks after treatment start.

Time point noted: peripheral blood 6 weeks after treatment start. Each patient supplied 1 to 8 pretreatment and on-treatment samples. Germline CDR1 ENHRY, CDR2 SYGVKD. The CDR3 contains 15 residues. With V trimmed by 4 bases and J by 3 bases, 7 bases remained unmatched. Repertoires were generated with immunoSEQ multiplex PCR, while TCRdb's copy carries only in-frame clones and drops some. This table holds around 21,000 clones, approximately 82% found once. Sequenced material: PBMCs, taken around atezolizumab (anti-PD-L1) treatment. The TCR was taken from a man aged 50 or older with urothelial cancer. The V call is TRBV10-3, the J call TRBJ2-7; 9 bases agree with TRBD1. The DNA of the CDR3 is TGTGCCATCAGTGGCGGTCGGGACAGGGACTACGAGCAGTACGTC. It is translated as CAISGGRDRDYEQYV.